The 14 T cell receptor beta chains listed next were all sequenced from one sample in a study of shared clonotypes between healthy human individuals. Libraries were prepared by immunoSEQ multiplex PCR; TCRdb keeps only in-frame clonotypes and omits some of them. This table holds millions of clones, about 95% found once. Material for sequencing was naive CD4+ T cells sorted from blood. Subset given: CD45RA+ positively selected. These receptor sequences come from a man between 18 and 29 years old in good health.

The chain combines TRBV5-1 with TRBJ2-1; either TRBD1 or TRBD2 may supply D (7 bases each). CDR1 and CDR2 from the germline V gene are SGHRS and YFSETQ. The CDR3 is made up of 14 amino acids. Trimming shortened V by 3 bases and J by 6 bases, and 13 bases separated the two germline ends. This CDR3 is CASSSQGEGNEQFF. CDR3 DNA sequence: TGCGCCAGCAGCTCTCAGGGGGAGGGCAATGAGCAGTTCTTC.

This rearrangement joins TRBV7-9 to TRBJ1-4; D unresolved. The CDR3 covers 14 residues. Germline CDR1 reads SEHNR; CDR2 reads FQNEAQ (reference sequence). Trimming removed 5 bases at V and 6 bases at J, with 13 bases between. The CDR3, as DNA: TGTGCCAGCAGCCTCTCAAGGAAAGATGAAAAACTGTTTTTT. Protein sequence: CASSLSRKDEKLFF.

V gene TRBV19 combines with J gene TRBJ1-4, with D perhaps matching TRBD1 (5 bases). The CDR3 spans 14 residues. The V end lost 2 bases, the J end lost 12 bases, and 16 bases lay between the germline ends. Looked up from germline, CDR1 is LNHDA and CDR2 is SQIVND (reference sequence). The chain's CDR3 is CASSIPGSRGELFF. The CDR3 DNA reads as TGTGCCAGTAGTATACCGGGCTCGCGAGGGGAACTGTTTTTT.

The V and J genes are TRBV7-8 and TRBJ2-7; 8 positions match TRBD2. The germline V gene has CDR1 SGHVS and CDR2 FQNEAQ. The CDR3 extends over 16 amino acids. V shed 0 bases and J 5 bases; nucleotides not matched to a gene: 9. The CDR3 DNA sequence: TGTGCCAGCAGCTTAGCTAGCGGGGCCCTCGTGCACGAGCAGTACTTC. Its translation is CASSLASGALVHEQYF. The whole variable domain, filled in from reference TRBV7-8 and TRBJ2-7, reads GAGVSQSPRYKVAKRGQDVALRCDPISGHVSLFWYQQALGQGPEFLTYFQNEAQLDKSGLPSDRFFAERPEGSVSTLKIQRTQQEDSAVYLCASSLASGALVHEQYFGPGTRLTVT.

For the CDR3, the DNA is TGTGCCAGCAGCGTACAGGGGGCGCTCCCAGATACGCAGTATTTT. It codes for CASSVQGALPDTQYF. The chain joins TRBV7-9 to TRBJ2-3; the match to TRBD1 covers 9 bases. This CDR3 region has 15 residues. Losses at the gene ends were 5 bases for V and 4 bases for J; bases not matched to a gene: 7. Per the germline V gene, CDR1 is SEHNR and CDR2 is FQNEAQ (reference sequence). The whole variable domain, remainder taken from reference TRBV7-9 and TRBJ2-3, is DTGVSQNPRHKITKRGQNVTFRCDPISEHNRLYWYRQTLGQGPEFLTYFQNEAQLEKSRLLSDRFSAERPKGSFSTLEIQRTEQGDSAMYLCASSVQGALPDTQYFGPGTRLTVL.

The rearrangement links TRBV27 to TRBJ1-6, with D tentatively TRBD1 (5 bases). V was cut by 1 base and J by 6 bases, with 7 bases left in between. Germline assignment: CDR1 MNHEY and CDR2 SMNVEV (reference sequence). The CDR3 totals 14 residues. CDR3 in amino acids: CASSLWQGNSPLHF. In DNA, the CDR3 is TGTGCCAGCAGTTTATGGCAGGGTAATTCACCCCTCCACTTT.

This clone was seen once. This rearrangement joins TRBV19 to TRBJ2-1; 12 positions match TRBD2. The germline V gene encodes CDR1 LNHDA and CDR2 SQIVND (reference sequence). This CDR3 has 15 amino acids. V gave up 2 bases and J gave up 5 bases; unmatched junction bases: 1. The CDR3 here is CASSIWTSGNNEQFF. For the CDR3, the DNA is TGTGCCAGTAGTATATGGACTAGCGGGAACAATGAGCAGTTCTTC.

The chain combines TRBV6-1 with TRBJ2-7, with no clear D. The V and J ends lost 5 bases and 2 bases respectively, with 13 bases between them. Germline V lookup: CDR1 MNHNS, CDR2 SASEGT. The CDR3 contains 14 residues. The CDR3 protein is CASSKTGLAYEQYF. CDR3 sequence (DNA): TGTGCCAGCAGTAAGACCGGGTTGGCCTACGAGCAGTACTTC.

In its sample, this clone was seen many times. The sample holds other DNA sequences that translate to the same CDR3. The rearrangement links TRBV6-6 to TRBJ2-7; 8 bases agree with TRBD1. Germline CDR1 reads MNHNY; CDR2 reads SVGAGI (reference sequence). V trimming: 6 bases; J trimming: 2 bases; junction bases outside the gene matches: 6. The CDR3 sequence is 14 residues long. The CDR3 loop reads CASRDRASPYEQYF. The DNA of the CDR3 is TGTGCCAGCAGGGACAGGGCTTCTCCCTACGAGCAGTACTTC.

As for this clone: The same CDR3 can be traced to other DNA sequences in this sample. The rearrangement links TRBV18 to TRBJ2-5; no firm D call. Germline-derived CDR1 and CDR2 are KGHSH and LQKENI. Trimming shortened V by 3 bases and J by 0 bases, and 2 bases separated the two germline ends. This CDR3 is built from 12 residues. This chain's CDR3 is CASSPNQETQYF. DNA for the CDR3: TGTGCCAGCTCACCGAACCAAGAGACCCAGTACTTC. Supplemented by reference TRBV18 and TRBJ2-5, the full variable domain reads NAGVMQNPRHLVRRRGQEARLRCSPMKGHSHVYWYRQLPEEGLKFMVYLQKENIIDESGMPKERFSAEFPKEGPSILRIQQVVRGDSAAYFCASSPNQETQYFGPGTRLLVL.

CDR3 residues: CASSDRDRVDTIYF. The CDR3 DNA sequence: TGTGCCAGCAGCGACCGGGACAGGGTGGACACCATATATTTT. The J gene is TRBJ1-3, the V gene TRBV9; TRBD1 matches at 9 bases. Unmatched junction bases numbered 6, after V lost 3 bases and J lost 8 bases. The germline V gene encodes CDR1 SGDLS and CDR2 YYNGEE. There are 14 residues in the CDR3.

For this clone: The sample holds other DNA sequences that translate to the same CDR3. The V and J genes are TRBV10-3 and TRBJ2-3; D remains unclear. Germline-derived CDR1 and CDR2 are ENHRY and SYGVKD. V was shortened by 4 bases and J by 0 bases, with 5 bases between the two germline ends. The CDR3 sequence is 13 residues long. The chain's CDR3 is CAISGTSTDTQYF. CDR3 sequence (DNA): TGTGCCATCAGTGGGACGAGCACAGATACGCAGTATTTT.

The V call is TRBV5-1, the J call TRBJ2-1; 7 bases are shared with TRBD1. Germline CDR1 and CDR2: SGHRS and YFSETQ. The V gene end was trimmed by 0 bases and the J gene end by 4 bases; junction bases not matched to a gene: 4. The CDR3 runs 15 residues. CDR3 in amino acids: CASSLGQGLYNEQFF. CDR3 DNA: TGCGCCAGCAGCTTGGGACAGGGCCTTTACAATGAGCAGTTCTTC.

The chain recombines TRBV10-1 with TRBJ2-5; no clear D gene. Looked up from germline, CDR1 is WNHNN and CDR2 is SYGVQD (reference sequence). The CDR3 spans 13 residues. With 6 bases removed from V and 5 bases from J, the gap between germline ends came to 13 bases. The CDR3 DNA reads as TGCGCCAGCAGCCAGAGCTCGCGGGAGACCCAGTACTTC. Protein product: CASSQSSRETQYF.